Sequencing of this T cell receptor beta chain was carried out in a study of monozygotic twins with inflammatory bowel disease. Study-wide points: Ultimately, a single strong signal or clonotype associated with IBD was not supported. Comparison of concordant versus discordant twins revealed no difference in repertoire similarity, possibly due to limited power. On the inverse Simpson index, IBD patients scored lower for TCRbeta diversity than healthy co-twins.

Per individual sample, eight separate reactions were used to make cDNA. TCRdb re-called the 5' RACE reads and gives one entry per CDR3 protein, without DNA. The record lists about 440,000 distinct CDR3 sequences, of which the ten most abundant hold about 2.4%. There are 14 residues in the CDR3. Germline values: CDR1 LNHDA, CDR2 SQIVND (reference sequence). A word on this clonotype: Antigen specificity is unknown.

This rearrangement joins TRBV19 to TRBJ2-7; TCRdb lists TRBD2, though no DNA is available to test this call. This clonotype originated in a human donor with ulcerative colitis or Crohn's disease, or a healthy co-twin of an affected twin (not recorded which). The sample was blood. The CDR3 sequence is CASSIVSGSYEQYF.